The 20 T cell receptor beta chains below were found in one sample sequenced in a study of blood T cell repertoires in COVID-19. TCRdb's copy holds only in-frame clones and misses some; the assay was immunoSEQ multiplex PCR. The repertoire holds hundreds of thousands of clones, with approximately 90% as singletons. Sample: PBMCs or T cells enriched from blood (not recorded which). These receptors all come from a woman younger than 30 who had recovered from COVID-19.

The chain joins TRBV25-1 to TRBJ2-7, with 13 bases matching TRBD2. This CDR3 has 17 amino acids. Germline V gene sequence: CDR1 MGHDK, CDR2 SYGVNS. Trimming at V came to 5 bases and at J to 3 bases, leaving 10 bases not matched to a gene. CDR3 in DNA: TGTGCCAGCAGTCAACACATAGGGACTAGCGGGGACTACGAGCAGTACTTC. Amino acids: CASSQHIGTSGDYEQYF.

The gene calls are TRBV9 and TRBJ1-5; D is unresolved. V shed 0 bases and J shed 3 bases, with 10 bases lying between them. This CDR3 spans 15 amino acids. Per germline, CDR1 SGDLS and CDR2 YYNGEE. The CDR3 region has the DNA TGTGCCAGCAGCGTAGGAGTCGGGGACAATCAGCCCCAGCATTTT. Encoded protein: CASSVGVGDNQPQHF.

V usage is TRBV28 and J usage is TRBJ1-6; D possibly corresponds to TRBD1 (5 bases). The V gene lost 5 bases and the J gene lost 1 base, with 18 bases spanning the gap. Germline CDR1 reads MDHEN; CDR2 reads SYDVKM. This CDR3 spans 18 amino acids. In DNA form, the CDR3 reads TGTGCCAGCAGTGCCCGCCGGGGGGGGAGGTCCTATAATTCACCCCTCCACTTT. Its protein product is CASSARRGGRSYNSPLHF.

The V call is TRBV5-4, the J call TRBJ2-2, with D possibly being TRBD2 (5 bases). This CDR3 spans 13 amino acids. The germline CDR1 and CDR2 sequences are SGHNT and YYREEE (reference sequence). V lost 4 bases and J lost 7, with 11 bases in between. CDR3 DNA: TGTGCCAGCAGCCAACTAGAGGTCGGGGAGCTGTTTTTT. This encodes CASSQLEVGELFF.

The rearrangement joins TRBV12-5 to TRBJ1-3; TRBD1 aligns across 7 bases. V lost 4 bases and J lost 4; bases outside the gene matches: 7. The CDR3 runs 15 residues. Germline V gives CDR1 LGHNT, CDR2 FRNRAP. This CDR3 is CASGSTTGFGNTIYF. CDR3 sequence (DNA): TGTGCTAGTGGTTCGACGACAGGGTTCGGAAACACCATATATTTT.

This sequence joins TRBV24-1 and TRBJ1-5; no clear D. Germline values: CDR1 KGHDR, CDR2 SFDVKD. V lost 1 base and J lost 9, with 15 bases in between. The CDR3 totals 15 residues. CDR3 in amino acids: CATSDLSQPLPPQHF. The CDR3 bases are TGTGCCACCAGTGATTTATCACAGCCCCTCCCGCCCCAGCATTTT.

Regarding this clone: The same CDR3 also results from other DNA sequences found in this sample. Written as DNA, the CDR3 is TGTGCCAGCAGCCCCGGGGGGAGAGGCTACACCTTC. Translated: CASSPGGRGYTF. The gene calls are TRBV7-2 and TRBJ1-2; D might be TRBD1 (5 bases). There are 12 residues in the CDR3. Germline CDR1 and CDR2: SGHTA and FQGNSA. Trimming took off 5 bases at V and 8 bases at J, with 12 bases between the two ends.

In the case of this clone: Different DNA sequences within this sample yield the same CDR3. V gene TRBV11-3 combines with J gene TRBJ1-6; D ambiguous. Germline CDR1 reads SGHNT; CDR2 reads YENEEA. The CDR3 runs to 13 residues. The ends were cut back, 0 bases at V and 9 bases at J, with 6 bases in the middle. The CDR3 loop is CASSLDLASPLHF. The CDR3 bases are TGTGCCAGCAGCTTAGATCTGGCTTCACCCCTCCACTTT.

This chain connects TRBV12-3 or TRBV12-4 to TRBJ1-4, with D perhaps TRBD1 (5 bases). The CDR3 loop spans 12 amino acids. Trimming shortened V by 5 bases and J by 8 bases, and 9 bases separated the two germline ends. The CDR3 DNA reads as TGTGCCAGCAGTGCAGGGTGGGAAAAACTGTTTTTT. Protein sequence: CASSAGWEKLFF.

The chain combines TRBV24-1 with TRBJ1-1; 8 nucleotides line up with TRBD1. Germline CDR1 KGHDR, CDR2 SFDVKD. This CDR3 region has 17 residues. With 7 bases clipped from V and 5 bases from J, the junction kept 17 bases outside the gene matches. This CDR3 is CATSAVRAGGFVTEAFF. The CDR3 nucleotides are TGTGCCACCAGCGCCGTTAGGGCAGGGGGCTTCGTAACTGAAGCTTTCTTT.

This CDR3 reads CSASWGGSGETQYF. The CDR3 DNA reads as TGCAGCGCTTCCTGGGGCGGGAGCGGGGAGACCCAGTACTTC. The chain has TRBV29-1 and TRBJ2-5; 7 bases agree with TRBD2. In germline, CDR1 is SQVTM, CDR2 ANQGSEA. Trimming took 7 bases from V and 5 from J; bases not matched to a gene: 13. The CDR3 contains 14 residues.

The chain joins TRBV7-3 to TRBJ2-3; D remains unclear. V lost 3 bases and J 5 bases, leaving 9 bases between the germline ends. This CDR3 is built from 13 residues. Germline lookup yields CDR1 SGHTA and CDR2 FQGTGA. CDR3 region: CASSLSSGDTQYF. CDR3 DNA: TGTGCCAGCAGCTTGTCTTCCGGAGATACGCAGTATTTT.

This clone has just a few counts. J is TRBJ1-2 and V is TRBV6-4, with D unclear. Trimming took off 3 bases at V and 2 bases at J, with 7 bases between the two ends. Germline-derived CDR1 and CDR2 are MRHNA and SNTAGT. This CDR3 contains 13 residues. CDR3 protein: CASSEKENYGYTF. In DNA form, the CDR3 reads TGTGCCAGCAGTGAGAAGGAGAACTATGGCTACACCTTC.

This rearrangement joins TRBV3-1 (or the pseudogene TRBV3-2) to TRBJ2-5, with TRBD2 as a possible D gene (7 bases). The CDR3 contains 13 residues. Trimming took 6 bases from V and 4 from J, leaving 12 bases between them. The V gene's germline CDR1 is LGHDT and CDR2 YNNKEL (reference sequence). CDR3 in DNA: TGTGCCAGCAGGAGGGGAGGGGGAGAGACCCAGTACTTC. Translating it yields CASRRGGGETQYF.

This clone was recorded only once. This chain connects TRBV3-1 (or the pseudogene TRBV3-2) to TRBJ2-1; perhaps TRBD2 as D (6 bases). The CDR3 spans 13 residues. The germline CDR1 and CDR2 sequences are LGHDT and YNNKEL (reference sequence). The V end lost 6 bases, the J end lost 4 bases, and 10 bases lay between the germline ends. CDR3 nucleotides: TGTGCCAGCAGTACACGGGGGTACAATGAGCAGTTCTTC. Translating it yields CASSTRGYNEQFF.

The chain joins TRBV7-2 to TRBJ2-3, with TRBD1 matching over 8 bases. Germline values: CDR1 SGHTA, CDR2 FQGNSA. The CDR3 extends over 15 amino acids. Unmatched junction bases numbered 5, after V lost 5 bases and J lost 1 base. The CDR3 DNA is TGTGCCAGCAGCCTCGGACAGGGCCGCACAGATACGCAGTATTTT. It codes for CASSLGQGRTDTQYF.

The rearrangement joins TRBV19 to TRBJ1-5; TRBD1 agrees at 7 bases. Germline values: CDR1 LNHDA, CDR2 SQIVND (reference sequence). Trimming cost V 5 bases and J 4 bases; bases outside gene matches: 14. CDR3 length equals 17 residues. The CDR3 spells CASSSRDSRGVNQPQHF. In nucleotides, the CDR3 is TGTGCCAGTAGTTCCCGGGACAGCCGCGGGGTTAATCAGCCCCAGCATTTT.

The rearrangement links TRBV4-1 to TRBJ1-4, with D tentatively TRBD1 (5 bases). Trimming left V 1 base short and J 5 bases short, with 11 bases between. The CDR3 loop spans 15 amino acids. From germline, CDR1 is MGHRA and CDR2 YSYEKL. CDR3 coding DNA: TGCGCCAGCAGCCAAGTGGAGGGGCAGAATGAAAAACTGTTTTTT. Protein product: CASSQVEGQNEKLFF.

The V call is TRBV5-4, the J call TRBJ2-5; 11 positions agree with TRBD1. V dropped 4 bases and J dropped 5; count of bases not matched to a gene: 4. CDR3 length equals 14 residues. Per the germline V gene, CDR1 is SGHNT and CDR2 is YYREEE (reference sequence). The CDR3 sequence is CASSGGQGVETQYF. As DNA, the CDR3 is TGTGCCAGCAGCGGGGGACAGGGGGTGGAGACCCAGTACTTC.

This chain connects TRBV5-1 to TRBJ1-4; possible D gene TRBD1, 5 bases. V was pared by 0 bases and J by 8 bases, with 14 bases between. The CDR3 extends over 15 amino acids. Germline V gene sequence: CDR1 SGHRS, CDR2 YFSETQ. CDR3 bases: TGCGCCAGCAGCTTGGGGGTAACAGGAGGGGAAAAACTGTTTTTT. Amino acid sequence: CASSLGVTGGEKLFF.